This T cell receptor (beta chain) came from a study of T cell changes during pregnancy in multiple sclerosis. TCRdb's table, derived via immunoSEQ multiplex PCR, lists solely in-frame clones and lacks some. Here the sample spans about 75,000 clones, around 90% being singletons. The length of the CDR3 is 14 residues. V lost 4 bases and J lost 4; bases outside the gene matches: 1. Germline CDR1 SNHLY, CDR2 FYNNEI. The sequencing here drew on peripheral blood, taken in the first trimester of pregnancy. The clonotype was recovered from a female donor in good health, enrolled as a control in a pregnancy study. V usage is TRBV2 and J usage is TRBJ1-6, with TRBD1 matching over 7 bases. The CDR3 bases are TGTGCCAGCAGTGCAGGGGGTTATAATTCACCCCTCCACTTT. Its translation is CASSAGGYNSPLHF.